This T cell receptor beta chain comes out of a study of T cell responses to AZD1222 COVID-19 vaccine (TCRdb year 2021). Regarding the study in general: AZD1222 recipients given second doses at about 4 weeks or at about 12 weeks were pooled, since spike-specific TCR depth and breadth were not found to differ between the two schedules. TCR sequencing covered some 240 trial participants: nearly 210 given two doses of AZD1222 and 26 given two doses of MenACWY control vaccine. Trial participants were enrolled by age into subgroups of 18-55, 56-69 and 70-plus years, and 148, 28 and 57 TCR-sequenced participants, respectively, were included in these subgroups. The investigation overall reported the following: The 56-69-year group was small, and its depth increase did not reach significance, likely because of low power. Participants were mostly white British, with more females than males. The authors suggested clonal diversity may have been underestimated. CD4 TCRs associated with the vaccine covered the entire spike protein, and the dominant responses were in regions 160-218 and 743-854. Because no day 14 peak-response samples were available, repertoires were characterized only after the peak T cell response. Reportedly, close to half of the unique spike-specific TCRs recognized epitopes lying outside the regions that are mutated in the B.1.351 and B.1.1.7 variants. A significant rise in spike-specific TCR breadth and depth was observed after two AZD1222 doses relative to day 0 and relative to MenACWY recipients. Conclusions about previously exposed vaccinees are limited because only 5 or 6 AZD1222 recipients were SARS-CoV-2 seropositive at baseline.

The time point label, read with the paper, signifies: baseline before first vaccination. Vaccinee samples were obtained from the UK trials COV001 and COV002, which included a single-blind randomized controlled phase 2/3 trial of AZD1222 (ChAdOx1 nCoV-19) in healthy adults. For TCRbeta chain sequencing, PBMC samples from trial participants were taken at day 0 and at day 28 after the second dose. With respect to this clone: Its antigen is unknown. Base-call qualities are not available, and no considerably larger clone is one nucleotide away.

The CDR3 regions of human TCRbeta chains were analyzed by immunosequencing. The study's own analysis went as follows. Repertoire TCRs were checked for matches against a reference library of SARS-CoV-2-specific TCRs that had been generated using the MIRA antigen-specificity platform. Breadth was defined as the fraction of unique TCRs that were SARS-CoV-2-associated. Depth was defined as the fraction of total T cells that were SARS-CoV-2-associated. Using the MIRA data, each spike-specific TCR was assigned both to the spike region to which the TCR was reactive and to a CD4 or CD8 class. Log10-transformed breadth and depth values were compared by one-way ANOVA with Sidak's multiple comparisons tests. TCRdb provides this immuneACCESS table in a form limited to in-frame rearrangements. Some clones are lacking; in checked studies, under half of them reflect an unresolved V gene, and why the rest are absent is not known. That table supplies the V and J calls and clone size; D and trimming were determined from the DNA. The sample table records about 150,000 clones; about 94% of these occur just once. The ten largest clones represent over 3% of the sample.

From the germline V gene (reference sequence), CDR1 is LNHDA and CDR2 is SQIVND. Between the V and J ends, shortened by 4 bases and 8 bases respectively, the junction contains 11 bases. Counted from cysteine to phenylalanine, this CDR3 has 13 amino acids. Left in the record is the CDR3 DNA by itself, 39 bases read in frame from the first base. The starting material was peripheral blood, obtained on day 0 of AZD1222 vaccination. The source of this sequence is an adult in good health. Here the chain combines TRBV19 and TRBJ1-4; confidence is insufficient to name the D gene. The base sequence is TGTGCCAGTAGTACACGACAAGGGGAAAAACTGTTTTTT. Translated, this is CASSTRQGEKLFF. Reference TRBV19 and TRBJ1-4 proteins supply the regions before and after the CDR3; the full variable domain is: DGGITQSPKYLFRKEGQNVTLSCEQNLNHDAMYWYRQDPGQGLRLIYYSQIVNDFQKGDIAEGYSVSREKKESFPLTVTSAQKNPTAFYLCASSTRQGEKLFFGSGTQLSVL.